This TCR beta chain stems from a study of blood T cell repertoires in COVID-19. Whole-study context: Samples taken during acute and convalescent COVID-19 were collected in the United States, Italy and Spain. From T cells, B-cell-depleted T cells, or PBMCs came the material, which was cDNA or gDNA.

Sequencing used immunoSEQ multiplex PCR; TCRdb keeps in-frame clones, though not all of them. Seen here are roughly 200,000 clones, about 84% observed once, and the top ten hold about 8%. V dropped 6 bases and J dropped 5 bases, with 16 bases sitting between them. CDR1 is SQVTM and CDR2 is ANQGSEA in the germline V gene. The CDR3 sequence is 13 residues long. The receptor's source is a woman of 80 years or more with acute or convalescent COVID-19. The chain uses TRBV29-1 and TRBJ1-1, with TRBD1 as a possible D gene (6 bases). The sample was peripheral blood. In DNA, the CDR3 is TGCAGCGTGTCAGTAACAGGGATGACTGAAGCTTTCTTT. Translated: CSVSVTGMTEAFF. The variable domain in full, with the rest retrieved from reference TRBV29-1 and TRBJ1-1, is SAVISQKPSRDICQRGTSLTIQCQVDSQVTMMFWYRQQPGQSLTLIATANQGSEATYESGFVIDKFPISRPNLTFSTLTVSNMSPEDSSIYLCSVSVTGMTEAFFGQGTRLTVV.